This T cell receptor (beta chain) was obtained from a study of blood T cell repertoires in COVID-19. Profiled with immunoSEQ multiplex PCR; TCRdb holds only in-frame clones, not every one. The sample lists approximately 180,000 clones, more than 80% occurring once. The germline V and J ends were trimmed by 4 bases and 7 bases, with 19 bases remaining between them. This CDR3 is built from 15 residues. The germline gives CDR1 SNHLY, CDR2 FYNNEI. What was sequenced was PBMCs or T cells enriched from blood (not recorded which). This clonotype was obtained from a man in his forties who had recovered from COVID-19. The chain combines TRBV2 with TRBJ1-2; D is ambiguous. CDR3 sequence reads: CASSVRRLPEGGYTF. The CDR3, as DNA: TGTGCCAGCAGTGTTCGACGGCTTCCTGAGGGTGGCTACACCTTC.